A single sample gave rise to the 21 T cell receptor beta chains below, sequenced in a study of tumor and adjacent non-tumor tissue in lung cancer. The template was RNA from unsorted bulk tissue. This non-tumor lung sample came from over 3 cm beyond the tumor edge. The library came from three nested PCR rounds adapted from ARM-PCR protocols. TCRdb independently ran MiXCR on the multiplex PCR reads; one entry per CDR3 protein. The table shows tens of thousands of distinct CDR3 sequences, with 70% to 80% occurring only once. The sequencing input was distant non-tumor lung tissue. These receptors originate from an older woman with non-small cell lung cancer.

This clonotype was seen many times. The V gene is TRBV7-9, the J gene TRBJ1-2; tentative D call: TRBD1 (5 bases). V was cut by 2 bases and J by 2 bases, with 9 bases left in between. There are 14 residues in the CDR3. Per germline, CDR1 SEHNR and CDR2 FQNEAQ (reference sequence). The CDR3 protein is CASSLKQGNYGYTF. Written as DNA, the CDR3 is TGTGCCAGCAGCTTAAAGCAGGGAAACTATGGCTACACCTTC.

The CDR3 sequence is CASSRKVSQAGIFHEQYF. The CDR3 DNA reads TGCGCCAGCAGCCGGAAAGTTAGTCAAGCGGGGATTTTCCACGAGCAGTACTTC. This chain links TRBV4-1 with TRBJ2-7, with 7 bases that match TRBD2. Germline V CDR1 and CDR2: MGHRA, YSYEKL. The V segment lost 4 bases and the J segment 5 bases; nucleotides outside the gene matches: 20. There are 18 residues in the CDR3.

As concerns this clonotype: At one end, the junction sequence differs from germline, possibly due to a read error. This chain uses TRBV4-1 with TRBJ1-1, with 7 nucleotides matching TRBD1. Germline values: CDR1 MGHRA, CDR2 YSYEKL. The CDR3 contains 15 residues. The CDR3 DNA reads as TGCGCCAGCTGCCAAGGACAGGAGGCGAATGCTGAAGCTTTCTTT. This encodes CASCQGQEANAEAFF.

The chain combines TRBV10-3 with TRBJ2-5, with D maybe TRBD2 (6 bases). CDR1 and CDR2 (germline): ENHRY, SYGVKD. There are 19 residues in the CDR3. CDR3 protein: CATKTAGTGTPAREETQYF. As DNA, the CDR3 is TGTGCTACCAAAACCGCCGGGACTGGGACCCCTGCCAGGGAAGAGACCCAGTACTTC.

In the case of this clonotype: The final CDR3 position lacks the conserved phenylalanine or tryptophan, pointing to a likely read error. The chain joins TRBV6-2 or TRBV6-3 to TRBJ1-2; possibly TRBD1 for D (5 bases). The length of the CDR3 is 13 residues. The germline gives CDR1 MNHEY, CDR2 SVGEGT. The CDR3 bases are TGTGCTAGCAGGCGCATGGGGCTCTATGGCTACACCCTC. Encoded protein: CASRRMGLYGYTL.

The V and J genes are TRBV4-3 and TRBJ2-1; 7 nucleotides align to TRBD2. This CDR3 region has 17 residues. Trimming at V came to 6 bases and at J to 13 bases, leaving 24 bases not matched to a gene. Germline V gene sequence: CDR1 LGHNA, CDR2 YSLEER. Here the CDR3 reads CASSPTKLVGDYNGQFF. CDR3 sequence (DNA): TGCGCCAGCAGTCCGACGAAACTAGTGGGGGACTACAATGGACAGTTCTTC.

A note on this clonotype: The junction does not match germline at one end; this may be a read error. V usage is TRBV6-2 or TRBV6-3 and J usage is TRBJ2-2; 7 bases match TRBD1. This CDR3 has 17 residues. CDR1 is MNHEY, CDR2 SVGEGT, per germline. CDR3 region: CASRAWDRILNTEELFF. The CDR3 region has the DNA TGTGCCAGCAGGGCCTGGGACAGAATCTTGAACACCGAGGAGCTGTTTTTT.

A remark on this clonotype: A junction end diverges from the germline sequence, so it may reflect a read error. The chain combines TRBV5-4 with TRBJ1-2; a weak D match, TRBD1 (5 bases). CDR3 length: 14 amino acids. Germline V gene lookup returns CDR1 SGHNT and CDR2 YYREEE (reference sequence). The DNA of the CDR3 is TGTGCAAGTAGCTTGGCCATGGGGGACTATGGCTACGCCTTC. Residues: CASSLAMGDYGYAF. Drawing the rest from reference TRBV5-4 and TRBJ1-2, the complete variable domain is ETGVTQSPTHLIKTRGQQVTLRCSSQSGHNTVSWYQQALGQGPQFIFQYYREEENGRGNFPPRFSGLQFPNYSSELNVNALELDDSALYLCASSLAMGDYGYAFGSGTRLTVV.

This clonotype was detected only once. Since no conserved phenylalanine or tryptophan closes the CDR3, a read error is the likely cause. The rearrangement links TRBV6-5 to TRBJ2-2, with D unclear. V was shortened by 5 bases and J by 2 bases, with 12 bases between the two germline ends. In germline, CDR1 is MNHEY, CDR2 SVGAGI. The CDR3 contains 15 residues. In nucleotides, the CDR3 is TGTGCCAGCAGTCCCAGGCTGCCAAACACCGGGGAGCTGTTTTCT. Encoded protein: CASSPRLPNTGELFS.

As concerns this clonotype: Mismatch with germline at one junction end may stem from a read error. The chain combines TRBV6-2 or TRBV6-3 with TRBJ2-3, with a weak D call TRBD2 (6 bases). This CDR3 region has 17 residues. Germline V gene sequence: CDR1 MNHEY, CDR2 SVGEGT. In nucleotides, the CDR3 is TGTGCCAGTAGTTTGCGCGGAAAGACCTCCGGGAGAGATACGCAGTATTTT. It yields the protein CASSLRGKTSGRDTQYF.

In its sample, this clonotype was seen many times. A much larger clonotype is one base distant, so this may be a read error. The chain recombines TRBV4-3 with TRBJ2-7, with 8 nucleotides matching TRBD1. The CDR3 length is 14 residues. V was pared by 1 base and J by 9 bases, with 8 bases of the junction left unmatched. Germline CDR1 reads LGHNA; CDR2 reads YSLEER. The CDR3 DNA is TGCGCCAGCAGCCAAGCGAGGACAGGGACGGGGCAGTACTTC. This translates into CASSQARTGTGQYF.

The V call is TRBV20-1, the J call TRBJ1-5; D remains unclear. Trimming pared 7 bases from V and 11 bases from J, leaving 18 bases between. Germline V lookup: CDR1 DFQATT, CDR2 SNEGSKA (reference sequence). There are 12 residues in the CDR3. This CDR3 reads CSVGRRNRSQHF. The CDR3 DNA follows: TGCAGTGTCGGGAGACGCAATCGGTCCCAGCATTTT.

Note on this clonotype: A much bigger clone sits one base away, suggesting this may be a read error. The CDR3 protein is CASSLGGAGNQPQHF. DNA for the CDR3: TGTGCCAGCAGTTTAGGGGGGGCGGGCAATCAGCCCCAGCATTTT. The chain is built from TRBV28 and TRBJ1-5; D perhaps matches TRBD1 (6 bases). The CDR3 covers 15 residues. The V and J ends lost 2 bases and 2 bases respectively, with 10 bases between them. Looked up from germline, CDR1 is MDHEN and CDR2 is SYDVKM.

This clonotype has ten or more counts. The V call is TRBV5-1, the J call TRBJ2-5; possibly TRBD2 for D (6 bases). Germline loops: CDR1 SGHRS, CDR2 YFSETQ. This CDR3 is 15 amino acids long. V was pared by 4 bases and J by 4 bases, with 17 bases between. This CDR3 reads CASSTGTVTPETQYF. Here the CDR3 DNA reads TGCGCCAGCAGCACCGGGACTGTCACACCAGAGACCCAGTACTTC.

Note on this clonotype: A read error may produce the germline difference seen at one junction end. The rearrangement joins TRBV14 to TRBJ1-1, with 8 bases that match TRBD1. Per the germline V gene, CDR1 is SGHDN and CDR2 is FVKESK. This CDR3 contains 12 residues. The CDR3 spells CASRLDRVEVFF. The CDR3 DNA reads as TGTGCCAGCAGACTGGACAGGGTGGAAGTTTTCTTT.

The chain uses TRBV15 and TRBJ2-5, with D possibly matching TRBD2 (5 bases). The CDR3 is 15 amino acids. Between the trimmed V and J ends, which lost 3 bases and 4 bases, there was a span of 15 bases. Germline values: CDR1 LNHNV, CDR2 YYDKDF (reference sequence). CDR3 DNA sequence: TGTGCCACCAGCAGGGACTCTGGAGGTGGAGAGACCCAGTACTTC. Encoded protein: CATSRDSGGGETQYF.

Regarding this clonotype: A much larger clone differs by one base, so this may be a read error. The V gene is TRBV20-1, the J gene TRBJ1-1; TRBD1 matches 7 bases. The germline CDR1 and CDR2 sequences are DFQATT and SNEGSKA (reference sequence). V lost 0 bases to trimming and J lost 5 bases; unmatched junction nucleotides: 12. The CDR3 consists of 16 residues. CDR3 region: CSAREATGISVTEAFF. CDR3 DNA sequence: TGCAGTGCTAGAGAGGCGACAGGGATTTCTGTGACTGAAGCTTTCTTT.

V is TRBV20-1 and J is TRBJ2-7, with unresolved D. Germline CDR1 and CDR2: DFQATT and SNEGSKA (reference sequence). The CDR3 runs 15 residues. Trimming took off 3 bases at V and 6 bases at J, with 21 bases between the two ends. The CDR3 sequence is CSARAPDFLTCEQYF. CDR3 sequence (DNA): TGCAGTGCTAGGGCACCGGATTTTCTGACGTGCGAGCAGTACTTC.

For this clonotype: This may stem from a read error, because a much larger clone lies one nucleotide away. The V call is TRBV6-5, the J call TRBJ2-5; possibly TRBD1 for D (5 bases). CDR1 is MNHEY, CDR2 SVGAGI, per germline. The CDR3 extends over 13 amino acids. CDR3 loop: CASGYDSQEAQYF. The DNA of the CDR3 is TGTGCCAGCGGTTACGACAGCCAAGAGGCCCAGTACTTC.

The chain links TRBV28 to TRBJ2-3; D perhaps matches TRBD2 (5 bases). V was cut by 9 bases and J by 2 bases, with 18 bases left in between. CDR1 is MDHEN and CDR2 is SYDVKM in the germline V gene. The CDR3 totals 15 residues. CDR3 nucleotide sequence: TGTGCCAGTGCTAGCTGGAAGGAATTCACAGATACGCAGTATTTT. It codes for CASASWKEFTDTQYF.

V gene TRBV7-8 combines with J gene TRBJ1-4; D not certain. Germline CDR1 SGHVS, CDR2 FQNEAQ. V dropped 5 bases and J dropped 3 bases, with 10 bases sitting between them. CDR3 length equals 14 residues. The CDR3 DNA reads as TGTGCCAGCAGCGCCACAGCAGCTAATGAAAAACTGTTTTTT. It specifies CASSATAANEKLFF. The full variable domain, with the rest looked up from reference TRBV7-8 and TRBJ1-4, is GAGVSQSPRYKVAKRGQDVALRCDPISGHVSLFWYQQALGQGPEFLTYFQNEAQLDKSGLPSDRFFAERPEGSVSTLKIQRTQQEDSAVYLCASSATAANEKLFFGSGTQLSVL.